This TCR beta chain comes out of a study of blood T cell repertoires in COVID-19. The V gene's germline CDR1 is SGDLS and CDR2 YYNGEE. Trimming cost V 3 bases and J 8 bases, with 12 bases left between them. The CDR3 consists of 13 residues. As processed by the authors: Estimation of nucleated cell counts relied on the amplification of reference gene primers. Clones were read by immunoSEQ multiplex PCR, and TCRdb kept only the in-frame ones, dropping some. D and trimming come from the DNA, and the V and J calls and clone size come from that table. Of 230,000 or so clones listed, 89% are singletons. The sequenced sample was peripheral blood. This rearrangement joins TRBV9 to TRBJ2-1; TRBD1 might be the D (5 bases). The receptor comes from a woman in her thirties or forties who had recovered from COVID-19. This chain's CDR3 is CASSAQGWDEQFF. The DNA of the CDR3 is TGTGCCAGCAGCGCGCAGGGTTGGGATGAGCAGTTCTTC.